Below are 27 T cell receptor beta chains sequenced from a single sample in a study of breast tumors, draining lymph nodes, adjacent tissues. The lymph nodes were axillary draining lymph nodes from breast cancer patients. TCRdb re-called the multiplex PCR reads with MiXCR, one entry per CDR3 protein. The sample includes some 120,000 distinct CDR3 sequences, about 20% of them seen just once. Sequenced sample: axillary lymph node tissue. The receptors derive from a female donor with breast cancer. Some clones in this sample may be carry-over from other donors' samples.

Comment on this clonotype: Since a much larger clone is just one base distant, this may be a read error. The chain recombines TRBV5-1 with TRBJ2-7; D possibly corresponds to TRBD1 (6 bases). There are 15 residues in the CDR3. Between the trimmed V and J ends, which lost 1 base and 7 bases, there was a span of 18 bases. The V gene's germline CDR1 is SGHRS and CDR2 YFSETQ. The chain's CDR3 is CASSLQRDTYNEQYF. In nucleotides, the CDR3 is TGCGCCAGCAGCTTGCAACGGGACACCTACAATGAGCAGTACTTC.

This clonotype was detected ten times or more. V is TRBV7-9 and J is TRBJ2-6, with a tentative D call TRBD1 (6 bases). V was clipped by 7 bases and J by 4 bases, with 20 bases between them. The CDR3 runs 17 residues. CDR1 and CDR2 from the germline V gene are SEHNR and FQNEAQ (reference sequence). CDR3 region: CASTSSRGLEGANVLTF. DNA of the CDR3: TGTGCCAGCACCTCGTCCAGGGGTTTGGAAGGGGCCAACGTCCTGACTTTC.

This clonotype was seen many times. This rearrangement joins TRBV20-1 to TRBJ2-1; D uncertain. This CDR3 has 12 residues. Trimming took 3 bases from V and 8 from J, leaving 11 bases between them. Germline CDR1 DFQATT, CDR2 SNEGSKA (reference sequence). The CDR3 DNA reads as TGCAGTGCTAGCCCGTTGGTCGATGAGCAGTTCTTC. This codes for CSASPLVDEQFF.

This clonotype was observed a few times. Possible read error: a much larger clone is one base away. This chain joins TRBV3-1 and TRBJ2-7; the match to TRBD2 covers 11 bases. The length of the CDR3 is 14 residues. Unmatched junction bases numbered 1, after V lost 3 bases and J lost 3 bases. CDR1 and CDR2 from the germline V gene are LGHDT and YNNKEL (reference sequence). The DNA of the CDR3 is TGTGCCAGCAGCCAGGGACTAGCGGACTACGAGCAGTACTTC. Translation gives CASSQGLADYEQYF.

At least ten counts were recorded for this clonotype. A junction boundary mismatches the germline segment, possibly from a read error. The chain combines TRBV2 with TRBJ2-3; D gene unclear. The CDR3 runs to 15 residues. CDR1 and CDR2 from the germline V gene are SNHLY and FYNNEI. This CDR3 reads CASSDKTWSTDTQYF. As DNA, the CDR3 is TGTGCCAGCAGTGATAAAACCTGGAGCACCGATACGCAGTATTTT.

This clonotype occurred many times. The chain uses TRBV10-3 and TRBJ2-1; D perhaps matches TRBD1 (5 bases). CDR1 is ENHRY and CDR2 is SYGVKD in the germline V gene. Trimming took off 0 bases at V and 6 bases at J, with 21 bases between the two ends. This CDR3 contains 18 residues. CDR3 in amino acids: CAISESVQGSFYPNEQFF. As DNA, the CDR3 is TGTGCCATCAGTGAGTCAGTTCAGGGTAGCTTTTACCCCAATGAGCAGTTCTTC.

This clonotype has ten or more counts. The chain is built from TRBV10-3 and TRBJ2-1; 7 bases fit TRBD2. The V gene's germline CDR1 is ENHRY and CDR2 SYGVKD. The CDR3 sequence is 16 residues long. V was pared by 6 bases and J by 9 bases, with 17 bases of the junction left unmatched. The DNA of the CDR3 is TGTGCCATCAGGACCGGGGCGGGAGACGGTACGGGTGAGCAGTTCTTC. Its translation is CAIRTGAGDGTGEQFF.

This clonotype was picked up many times. The V and J genes are TRBV12-3 or TRBV12-4 and TRBJ2-1, with TRBD2 matching over 11 bases. The CDR3 extends over 15 amino acids. V shed 0 bases and J 6 bases; nucleotides not matched to a gene: 1. The CDR3 is CASSLASGRANEQFF. CDR3 DNA sequence: TGTGCCAGCAGTTTAGCTAGCGGGAGGGCCAATGAGCAGTTCTTC.

This clonotype was seen ten or more times. The V gene is TRBV5-8, the J gene TRBJ2-3; 8 bases align to TRBD2. Trimming at V came to 1 base and at J to 0 bases, leaving 1 base not matched to a gene. Germline V gives CDR1 SGHTS, CDR2 YDEGEE. This CDR3 region has 15 residues. For the CDR3, the DNA is TGTGCCAGCAGCTTGTCTAGCGGGAGCACAGATACGCAGTATTTT. Protein: CASSLSSGSTDTQYF.

A note on this clonotype: This may stem from a read error, because a much larger clone lies one nucleotide away. The rearrangement joins TRBV15 to TRBJ1-2; no clear D gene. This CDR3 has 13 residues. Trimming left V 5 bases short and J 8 bases short, with 15 bases between. Germline assignment: CDR1 LNHNV and CDR2 YYDKDF (reference sequence). The CDR3 protein is CATSGSDMGGYTF. The CDR3 nucleotides read TGTGCCACCAGCGGATCCGACATGGGAGGCTACACCTTC.

There are many counts of this clonotype. This CDR3 is CASRSGGGRAFKAYNEQFF. The CDR3 DNA reads as TGCGCCAGCAGATCAGGGGGCGGGAGGGCCTTTAAGGCCTACAATGAGCAGTTCTTC. The rearrangement links TRBV5-1 to TRBJ2-1; TRBD2 is a possible D gene (9 bases). The germline V gene encodes CDR1 SGHRS and CDR2 YFSETQ. V was trimmed by 5 bases and J by 2 bases, leaving 26 bases between them. The CDR3 extends over 19 amino acids.

This clonotype was counted ten times or more. The genes are TRBV11-2 and TRBJ2-7; D is possibly TRBD2 (6 bases). Deletions cut 1 base from V and 6 bases from J, with 10 bases between. The CDR3 consists of 13 residues. Germline CDR1 SGHAT, CDR2 FQNNGV. The CDR3 loop reads CASSLGGVLEQYF. The DNA for the CDR3 is TGTGCCAGCAGCTTAGGGGGGGTCCTCGAGCAGTACTTC.

Of note for this clonotype: This may be a read error: a much more frequent sequence differs by one nucleotide. V usage is TRBV10-2 and J usage is TRBJ2-2, with D maybe TRBD1 (5 bases). Trimming removed 6 bases from V and 6 bases from J, with 14 bases in between. Germline V CDR1 and CDR2: WSHSY, SAAADI. The CDR3 extends over 14 amino acids. The CDR3 nucleotides read TGCGCCAGCAGAGGGGCCGTAAGGGCCGGGGAGCTGTTTTTT. Amino acid sequence: CASRGAVRAGELFF.

This clonotype was counted many times. The chain combines TRBV5-1 with TRBJ2-1; 14 nucleotides agree with TRBD2. This CDR3 has 14 amino acids. V lost 3 bases to trimming and J lost 11 bases; unmatched junction nucleotides: 4. Germline V lookup: CDR1 SGHRS, CDR2 YFSETQ. CDR3 in DNA: TGCGCCAGCAGCTCTGGGACTAGCGGGAGACAGCAGTTCTTC. It translates to CASSSGTSGRQQFF.

This clonotype was counted many times. This chain links TRBV30 with TRBJ2-7; D possibly corresponds to TRBD1 (5 bases). The V gene lost 7 bases and the J gene lost 5 bases, with 15 bases spanning the gap. The germline CDR1 and CDR2 sequences are GTSNPN and SVGIG (reference sequence). The CDR3 length is 12 residues. The CDR3, as DNA: TGTGCCTTGACCCAGGGTGGCCACGAGCAGTACTTC. Translating gives CALTQGGHEQYF.

This clonotype was picked up many times. The chain combines TRBV10-2 with TRBJ1-2; no firm D call. CDR3 length: 14 residues. The V end lost 4 bases, the J end lost 4 bases, and 13 bases lay between the germline ends. Germline V gene data show CDR1 as WSHSY and CDR2 as SAAADI. This CDR3 reads CASSGLGGIYGYTF. CDR3 sequence (DNA): TGCGCCAGCAGTGGATTAGGAGGGATCTATGGCTACACCTTC.

As regards this clonotype: This may be a read error, as it is one base from a much larger clone. The V call is TRBV3-1, the J call TRBJ2-1; D gene uncertain. Germline V gives CDR1 LGHDT, CDR2 YNNKEL (reference sequence). This CDR3 contains 15 residues. The CDR3 region is CASRLGRAGYNEQLF. The CDR3 DNA reads as TGTGCCAGCAGACTCGGCCGGGCTGGCTACAATGAGCAGCTCTTC.

At least ten counts were recorded for this clonotype. The chain uses TRBV2 and TRBJ1-2, with 8 bases fitting TRBD1. With V trimmed by 0 bases and J by 8 bases, 11 bases remained unmatched. This CDR3 has 16 amino acids. Germline V gene data show CDR1 as SNHLY and CDR2 as FYNNEI. CDR3 loop: CASSEALRGRGEGYTF. Here the CDR3 DNA reads TGTGCCAGCAGTGAAGCCCTCAGGGGGCGCGGGGAGGGCTACACCTTC.

This clonotype was observed many times. The chain has TRBV2 and TRBJ1-3; D unclear. Germline V lookup: CDR1 SNHLY, CDR2 FYNNEI. V was pared by 6 bases and J by 4 bases, with 13 bases between. This CDR3 spans 14 amino acids. This CDR3 reads CASSAEASGNTIYF. DNA of the CDR3: TGTGCCAGCAGCGCCGAAGCCTCGGGAAACACCATATATTTT. The complete variable domain, with remaining parts taken from reference TRBV2 and TRBJ1-3, reads EPEVTQTPSHQVTQMGQEVILRCVPISNHLYFYWYRQILGQKVEFLVSFYNNEISEKSEIFDDQFSVERPDGSNFTLKIRSTKLEDSAMYFCASSAEASGNTIYFGEGSWLTVV.

A remark on this clonotype: This may be a read error, as it is one base from a much larger clone. This rearrangement joins TRBV14 to TRBJ2-7, with 7 bases aligning to TRBD2. Germline lookup yields CDR1 SGHDN and CDR2 FVKESK. The length of the CDR3 is 12 residues. The CDR3 reads CASCHWGGEQYF. CDR3 DNA sequence: TGTGCCAGCTGCCATTGGGGGGGTGAGCAGTACTTC.

As for this clonotype: With a much larger clone just one base away, this may be a read error. Here the CDR3 omits its conserved ending phenylalanine or tryptophan, so a read error is the likely source. J is TRBJ2-1 and V is TRBV4-1; 15 bases match TRBD2. Germline values: CDR1 MGHRA, CDR2 YSYEKL. J lost 1 base, V lost 3 bases, and 4 bases had no gene match. The CDR3 is made up of 18 amino acids. CDR3 DNA sequence: TGCGCCAGCAGCCAGGGACTAGCGGGAGGTGTTTCCTACAATGAGCAGTTCTCC. Translating it yields CASSQGLAGGVSYNEQFS.

This clonotype was counted ten times or more. J is TRBJ2-5 and V is TRBV12-3 or TRBV12-4; 9 bases agree with TRBD2. V shed 6 bases, J shed 3 bases, and the junction held 2 bases outside the gene matches. This CDR3 contains 13 residues. The CDR3 DNA reads TGTGCCAGCAGCATAGCGGGAGAAGAGACCCAGTACTTC. This sequence encodes CASSIAGEETQYF.

This clonotype occurred many times. The J gene is TRBJ2-2, the V gene TRBV7-6; 14 bases agree with TRBD2. J gave up 6 bases and V 4 bases, and 4 bases lay outside the gene matches. CDR1 is SGHVS, CDR2 FNYEAQ, per germline. The CDR3 loop spans 16 amino acids. DNA for the CDR3: TGTGCCAGCAGCTCACCGGGACTAGCGGGAGCCGGGGAGCTGTTTTTT. Translated: CASSSPGLAGAGELFF.

This clonotype was detected ten times or more. The rearrangement joins TRBV19 to TRBJ2-7, with a tentative D call TRBD1 (6 bases). V gave up 3 bases and J gave up 7 bases, with 10 bases separating them. The CDR3 is 12 residues long. CDR1 and CDR2 from the germline V gene are LNHDA and SQIVND (reference sequence). The CDR3 coding sequence is TGTGCCAGTAGTATTTGGCAGGGGGAGCAGTACTTC. This sequence encodes CASSIWQGEQYF.

This clonotype has just a few counts. This chain links TRBV11-3 with TRBJ2-3; a weak D match, TRBD1 (7 bases). V was pared by 5 bases and J by 4 bases, with 16 bases between. The CDR3 sequence is 15 residues long. Germline values: CDR1 SGHNT, CDR2 YENEEA. CDR3 region: CASSLRGAPPDTQYF. The CDR3 coding sequence is TGTGCCAGCAGCCTCAGGGGGGCTCCCCCAGATACGCAGTATTTT. The whole variable domain, remainder taken from reference TRBV11-3 and TRBJ2-3, is EAGVVQSPRYKIIEKKQPVAFWCNPISGHNTLYWYLQNLGQGPELLIRYENEEAVDDSQLPKDRFSAERLKGVDSTLKIQPAELGDSAVYLCASSLRGAPPDTQYFGPGTRLTVL.

In this sample, this clonotype turned up many times. The J gene is TRBJ2-3, the V gene TRBV5-4; 8 nucleotides line up with TRBD1. V was pared by 7 bases and J by 0 bases, with 10 bases of the junction left unmatched. This CDR3 contains 16 residues. CDR1 and CDR2 from the germline V gene are SGHNT and YYREEE (reference sequence). The CDR3 DNA follows: TGTGCCAGCCAGACAGGGGCTCCATCTAGCACAGATACGCAGTATTTT. Its translation is CASQTGAPSSTDTQYF.

This clonotype was found many times. The chain recombines TRBV7-9 with TRBJ1-6; D might be TRBD1 (5 bases). The CDR3 sequence is 14 residues long. Germline CDR1 and CDR2: SEHNR and FQNEAQ (reference sequence). Trimming removed 6 bases from V and 11 bases from J, with 17 bases in between. CDR3 in amino acids: CASSVGGGMTPLHF. CDR3 sequence (DNA): TGTGCCAGCAGTGTCGGGGGGGGGATGACACCCCTCCACTTT.